This is a list of T cell receptor beta chains from one sample in a study of shared clonotypes between healthy human individuals. The method was immunoSEQ multiplex PCR; TCRdb's version includes in-frame clones alone and lacks a portion of them. The repertoire has roughly 530,000 clones, approximately 95% of them found once; the top ten carry approximately 0.06%. Sequencing was done on a sample of naive CD4+ T cells sorted from blood. The receptor source for this set is a young woman in good health. CDR3s include the opening cysteine and the closing phenylalanine or tryptophan.

TRBV25-1	TRBJ2-3	CASSDVSAGKDTQYF
TRBV28	TRBJ2-2	CASSLWTSGNTGELFF
TRBV19	TRBJ2-5	CASSTSGGGTLQETQYF
TRBV28	TRBJ2-7	CASSLYTAGDIYEQYF
TRBV11-3	TRBJ2-3	CASSLGRGKTDTQYF
TRBV5-1	TRBJ2-2	CASTHDTGELFF
TRBV28	TRBJ1-3	CASSPIPGNTIYF
TRBV4-1	TRBJ2-2	CASSITSGRDTGELFF
TRBV29-1	TRBJ2-7	CSVVVQGESEQYF
TRBV10-1	TRBJ2-7	CASSERGLGTYEQYF
TRBV14	TRBJ1-3	CASRQGGSGNTIYF
TRBV28	TRBJ1-5	CASSLRQGAGNQPQHF
TRBV28	TRBJ2-1	CASSLSLTSNNEQFF
TRBV4-1	TRBJ2-7	CASSLDLRSYEQYF
TRBV7-7	TRBJ1-4	CASSLVGGRFGSNEKLFF
TRBV5-8	TRBJ1-4	CASSPRPAEKLFF
TRBV7-9	TRBJ2-7	CASSLAGTGGWYEQYF
TRBV29-1	TRBJ2-3	CSVTGYISGDTQYF
TRBV19	TRBJ2-5	CASSGQPQETQYF
TRBV6-5	TRBJ1-4	CASSYSFWEDEKLFF
TRBV19	TRBJ1-5	CASRTGDSISNQPQHF
TRBV19	TRBJ2-1	CASSISSGRASYNEQFF
TRBV14	TRBJ2-2	CASSQSDRVGELFF
TRBV7-9	TRBJ2-1	CASSLVREGNEQFF
TRBV4-1	TRBJ2-5	CASSRRDQETQYF
TRBV5-4	TRBJ2-7	CASSIPWGTSGRGDEQYF
TRBV6-5	TRBJ2-5	CASSYRGRETQYF
TRBV4-2	TRBJ2-2	CASSQEVRPNTGELFF
TRBV2	TRBJ1-1	CASSEARGTHLETEAFF
TRBV27	TRBJ2-7	CASKEGTYEQYF
TRBV10-2	TRBJ1-1	CASTHPTFTEAFF
TRBV30	TRBJ2-3	CAWSLIAGTDTQYF
TRBV28	TRBJ1-2	CATRVDGYTF
TRBV28	TRBJ2-7	CASSLSGTGGGEQYF
TRBV28	-	CASSQTAYEQYF
TRBV7-9	TRBJ2-7	CASSSGTQSYEQYF
TRBV28	TRBJ2-7	CASSPGQGSYEQYF
TRBV4-2	TRBJ1-1	CASSLYRAMNTEAFF
TRBV30	TRBJ1-1	CAWSGDTEAFF
TRBV18	TRBJ2-1	CASSKQTSGTYNEQFF
TRBV2	TRBJ1-2	CASSVLSGAGQGYTF
TRBV6-1	TRBJ2-4	CASSSQWSTQYF
TRBV5-5	TRBJ1-2	CASSLVLREYYGYTF
TRBV7-9	TRBJ2-6	CASSPLLIPGANVLTF
TRBV6-5	TRBJ1-1	CASRRGDRSNTEAFF